The clone carrying this TCR beta chain was counted between two and nine times. The antigen remains unidentified. V dropped 3 bases and J dropped 10 bases, with 16 bases sitting between them. Per the germline V gene, CDR1 is LGHNA and CDR2 is YSLEER. This CDR3 comprises 15 residues. These data are taken from a study of cytomegalovirus exposure and HLA in healthy donors. Turning to the study itself: Earlier sequencing of 150 million to 200 million T cells yielded around 100 million unique TCR beta sequences.

Use of 60 Vbeta and 13 Jbeta primers characterized the PCR. This table comes from immunoSEQ multiplex PCR, and its TCRdb copy is limited to in-frame clones, with some not included. The sample consists of 120,000 to 150,000 clones, 60% to 80% of them appearing once. Findings and caveats of the study: Judged likely to be a sequencing artifact was a cluster of highly shared sequence variants.

Material: PBMCs. The chain has TRBV4-3 and TRBJ1-6; D unclear. The sequence was collected from a man aged 18 to 35 in good health and CMV-seronegative. As DNA, the CDR3 is TGCGCCAGCAGCCAGCTAGGAGGACTAGGGTCACCCCTCCACTTT. This encodes CASSQLGGLGSPLHF.